This is a list of T cell receptor beta chains from one sample in a study of blood T cell repertoires in COVID-19. Profiling relied on immunoSEQ multiplex PCR, and the TCRdb table lists in-frame clones only, not all of them. The table lists about 480,000 clones, 70% to 90% of them singletons. Sequenced material: PBMCs or T cells enriched from blood (not recorded which). The receptor set was obtained from a woman in her forties who had recovered from COVID-19. The conserved cysteine and the conserved F or W are not part of the CDR3 here. Fields, in order: V gene, J gene, CDR3 protein.

TRBV30,TRBJ2-6,AWHPGSGANVLT
TRBV7-9,TRBJ2-7,ASSSIDSTPYEQY
TRBV19,TRBJ1-2,ASRSSTGENYGYT
TRBV27,TRBJ2-3,ASSSGQGWSDTQY
TRBV29-1,TRBJ1-1,STKDSSNTEAF
TRBV7-2,TRBJ2-7,ASSSVGWGDEQY
TRBV10-1,TRBJ2-1,ASSESVSPSSYNEQF
TRBV9,TRBJ2-1,ASARGATSGNNEQF
TRBV5-1,TRBJ2-2,ASGRQGERTGELF
TRBV6-5,TRBJ2-3,ASSSGQATDTQY
TRBV4-3,TRBJ1-2,ASSQDWTGAGGYT
TRBV10-1,TRBJ2-1,ASSRTSGRGNEQF
TRBV19,TRBJ1-4,ASSPLQNSEKLF
TRBV7-2,TRBJ1-1,ASSLGPFHTEAF
TRBV10-1,TRBJ2-1,ASSSFSSGKYNEQF
TRBV7-2,TRBJ1-2,ASSFMEGAYGYT
TRBV6-5,TRBJ1-5,ASSDRENQPQH
TRBV6-5,TRBJ1-6,ASSYDGGGNSPLH
TRBV12-3/TRBV12-4,TRBJ1-4,ASRTATNEKLF
TRBV11-2,TRBJ1-1,ASSVQLNTEAF
TRBV7-9,TRBJ2-2,ASSPGRLF
TRBV11-2,TRBJ2-7,ASSLDPLAGGVDLYEQY
TRBV5-5,TRBJ1-1,ASRERTRGNTEAF
TRBV18,TRBJ2-1,ASSPPYGDSSYNEQF
TRBV10-2,TRBJ1-1,ASSWLDRVNTEAF
TRBV19,TRBJ2-2,ASSISTGAGELF
TRBV18,TRBJ1-2,ASTRQGWDGYT
TRBV18,TRBJ1-3,ASSPNTVSGNTIY
TRBV5-6,TRBJ1-1,ASSLIVRDYTEAF
TRBV11-2,TRBJ2-7,ASSLVSGYEQY
TRBV6-2/TRBV6-3,TRBJ1-5,ASSYRTVNQPQH
TRBV27,TRBJ2-2,ASRPSGRTNTGELF
TRBV5-4,TRBJ2-2,ASSFGGGDTGELF
TRBV7-2,TRBJ2-7,ASSQGGAEQY
TRBV7-9,TRBJ1-1,ASSLLQANTEAF
TRBV9,TRBJ2-2,ASSAYSGSSPGELF
TRBV7-2,TRBJ2-5,ASSFHSLQETQY
TRBV11-3,TRBJ2-1,ASSPGEVNEQF
TRBV5-4,TRBJ1-2,ASSTVAGSNYGYT
TRBV9,TRBJ1-2,ASSTGTGDYGYT
TRBV10-1,TRBJ2-7,ASNKLGTLGYEQY
TRBV18,TRBJ2-2,ASSPVGLAGAGELF
TRBV2,TRBJ2-7,ASSETGYNAYEQY
TRBV5-4,TRBJ1-1,ASSLPGGLNTEAF
TRBV3-1/TRBV3-2,TRBJ1-3,ASSPQGASGNTIY
TRBV24-1,TRBJ1-4,ATSDPSRGPGLEKLF
TRBV4-3,TRBJ1-1,ASSQESVNTEAF
TRBV5-1,TRBJ2-3,ASSRGSSGSTDTQY
TRBV12-3/TRBV12-4,TRBJ1-1,ASSPDRTRAF
TRBV6-5,TRBJ2-3,ASTLIYTDTQY
TRBV23-1,TRBJ1-2,ASSQYIINYGYT
TRBV13,TRBJ2-7,ASSFRGPYEQY
TRBV18,TRBJ1-1,ASSITDRGTEAF
TRBV12-3/TRBV12-4,TRBJ1-1,ASSTVEGAF